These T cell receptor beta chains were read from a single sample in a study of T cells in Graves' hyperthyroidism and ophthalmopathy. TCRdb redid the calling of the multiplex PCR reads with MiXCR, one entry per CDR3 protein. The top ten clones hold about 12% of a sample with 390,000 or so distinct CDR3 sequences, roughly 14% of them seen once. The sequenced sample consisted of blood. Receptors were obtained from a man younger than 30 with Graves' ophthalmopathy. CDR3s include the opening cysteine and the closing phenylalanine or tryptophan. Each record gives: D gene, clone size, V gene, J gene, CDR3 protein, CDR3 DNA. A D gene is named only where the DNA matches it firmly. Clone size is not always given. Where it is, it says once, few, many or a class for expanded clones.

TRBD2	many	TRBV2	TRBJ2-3	CASSGLAGATDTQYF	TGTGCCAGCAGTGGACTAGCGGGGGCCACAGATACGCAGTATTTT
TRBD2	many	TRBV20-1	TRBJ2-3	CSAPAPGGDTQYF	TGCAGTGCCCCGGCCCCCGGGGGGGATACGCAGTATTTT
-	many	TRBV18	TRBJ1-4	CASSLFNEKLFF	TGTGCCAGCTCATTGTTTAATGAAAAACTGTTTTTT
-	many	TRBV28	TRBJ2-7	CASSPPPGETYEQYF	TGTGCCAGCAGTCCCCCACCTGGGGAAACCTACGAGCAGTACTTC
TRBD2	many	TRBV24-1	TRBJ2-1	CATSDPTLAGGGEQFF	TGTGCCACCAGTGATCCCACACTAGCGGGAGGAGGTGAGCAGTTCTTC
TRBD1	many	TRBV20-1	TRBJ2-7	CSAKGARGYYEQYF	TGCAGTGCTAAAGGAGCCAGGGGGTACTACGAGCAGTACTTC
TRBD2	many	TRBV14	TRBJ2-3	CASKTSGSDTQYF	TGTGCCAGCAAGACTAGCGGGTCAGATACGCAGTATTTT
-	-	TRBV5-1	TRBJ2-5	CASLLKLDKLLETQYF	TGCGCCAGCCTCTTGAAACTAGACAAACTGCTGGAGACCCAGTACTTC
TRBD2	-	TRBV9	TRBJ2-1	CASSGRLAGGPEVKNEQFF	TGTGCCAGCAGCGGACGACTAGCGGGAGGGCCCGAGGTTAAGAATGAGCAGTTCTTC
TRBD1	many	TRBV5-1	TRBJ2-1	CASSPGTGSQNEQFF	TGCGCCAGCAGCCCGGGGACAGGGAGTCAGAATGAGCAGTTCTTC
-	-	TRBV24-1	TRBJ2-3	CATSDPGVEDTQYF	TGTGCCACCAGTGACCCGGGTGTGGAAGATACGCAGTATTTT
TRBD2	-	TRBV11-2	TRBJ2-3	CTSSQRERPTDTQYF	TGTACCAGCAGCCAGCGGGAGAGACCCACAGATACGCAGTATTTT
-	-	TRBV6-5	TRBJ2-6	CASSYSTTRSGANVLTF	TGTGCCAGCAGTTACTCGACTACGAGGTCTGGGGCCAACGTCCTGACTTTC
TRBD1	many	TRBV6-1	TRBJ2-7	CASSGRERQGGLDEQYF	TGTGCCAGCAGTGGAAGAGAGAGACAGGGTGGCTTGGACGAGCAGTACTTC
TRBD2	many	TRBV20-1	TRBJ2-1	CSAQGTSGYNEQFF	TGCAGTGCCCAGGGGACTAGCGGTTACAATGAGCAGTTCTTC
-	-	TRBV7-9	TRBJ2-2	CASSASLARTGELFF	TGTGCCAGCAGCGCTTCGCTAGCGAGGACCGGGGAGCTGTTTTTT
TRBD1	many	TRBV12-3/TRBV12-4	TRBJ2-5	CASSYRTGWGTQYF	TGTGCCAGCAGCTACCGGACAGGGTGGGGGACCCAGTACTTC
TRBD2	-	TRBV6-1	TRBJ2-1	CASSEAGGSSEQFF	TGTGCCAGCAGTGAAGCGGGCGGGAGTTCTGAGCAGTTCTTC
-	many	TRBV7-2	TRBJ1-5	CASSTTEYQPQHF	TGTGCCAGCAGCACGACAGAGTATCAGCCCCAGCATTTT
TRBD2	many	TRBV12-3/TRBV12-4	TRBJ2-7	CASSLSGSSYEQYF	TGTGCCAGCAGCCTTAGCGGGAGCTCCTACGAGCAGTACTTC
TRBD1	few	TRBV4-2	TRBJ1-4	CASSQQALLTGESEKLFF	TGTGCCAGCAGCCAACAAGCTCTGCTGACAGGGGAGTCTGAAAAACTGTTTTTT
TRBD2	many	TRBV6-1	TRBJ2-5	CASSAMTSYILSQETQYF	TGTGCCAGCAGCGCGATGACTAGCTATATACTCTCCCAAGAGACCCAGTACTTC
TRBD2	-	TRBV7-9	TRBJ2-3	CASSRYGLADSTDTQYF	TGTGCCAGCAGCCGATATGGACTAGCGGATAGCACAGATACGCAGTATTTT
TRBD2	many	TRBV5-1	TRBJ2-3	CASSSGLAGITDTQYF	TGCGCCAGCAGCAGTGGACTAGCGGGGATCACAGATACGCAGTATTTT
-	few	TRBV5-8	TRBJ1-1	CASSLVTGIEAFF	TGTGCCAGCAGCTTGGTAACTGGCATTGAAGCTTTCTTT
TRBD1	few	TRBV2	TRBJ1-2	CASRPGQGVGYGYTF	TGTGCCAGCAGACCGGGACAGGGGGTGGGCTATGGCTACACCTTC
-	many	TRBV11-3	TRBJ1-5	CASSLEGDTQPQHF	TGTGCCAGCAGCTTAGAGGGGGATACTCAGCCCCAGCATTTT
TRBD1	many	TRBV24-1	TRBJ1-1	CATPTGMNTEAFF	TGTGCCACCCCGACAGGGATGAACACTGAAGCTTTCTTT
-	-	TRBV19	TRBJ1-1	CASSIVDMRTEAFF	TGTGCCAGTAGTATAGTGGACATGAGGACTGAAGCTTTCTTT
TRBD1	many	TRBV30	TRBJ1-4	CACHRGTNEKLFF	TGTGCCTGTCACAGGGGGACTAATGAAAAACTGTTTTTT
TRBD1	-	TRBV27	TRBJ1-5	CASSSRQGNNQPQHF	TGTGCCAGCAGTTCCCGACAGGGGAACAATCAGCCCCAGCATTTT
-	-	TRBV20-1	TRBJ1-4	CSARGPSGEKLFF	TGCAGTGCTAGAGGCCCGTCAGGTGAAAAACTGTTTTTT
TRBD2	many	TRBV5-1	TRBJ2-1	CASTSGGAGGNEQFF	TGCGCCAGCACTAGCGGGGGGGCCGGTGGCAATGAGCAGTTCTTC
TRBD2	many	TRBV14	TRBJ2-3	CASSQDPRDVSLAGGQVADTQYF	TGTGCCAGCAGCCAAGACCCCCGGGATGTCTCGCTAGCGGGGGGGCAGGTTGCGGATACGCAGTATTTT
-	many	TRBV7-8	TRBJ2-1	CASRQDSPNEQFF	TGTGCCAGCAGGCAGGACAGCCCCAATGAGCAGTTCTTC
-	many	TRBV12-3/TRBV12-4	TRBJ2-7	CASSFWGGSYEQYF	TGTGCCAGCAGTTTTTGGGGTGGCTCCTACGAGCAGTACTTC
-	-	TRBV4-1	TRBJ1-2	CASSQVHPGSVDGYTF	TGCGCCAGCAGCCAAGTCCACCCGGGTAGTGTGGATGGCTACACCTTC
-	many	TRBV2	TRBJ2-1	CASNKEGRTIIYNEQFF	TGTGCCAGCAATAAGGAAGGTCGGACAATAATTTACAATGAGCAGTTCTTC
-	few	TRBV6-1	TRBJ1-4	CASSTTFATNEKLFF	TGTGCCAGCAGCACCACATTTGCAACTAATGAAAAACTGTTTTTT
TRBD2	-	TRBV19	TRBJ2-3	CATVAGGTDTQYF	TGTGCCACCGTAGCGGGAGGGACCGATACGCAGTATTTT
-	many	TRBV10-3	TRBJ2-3	CAILTEPTDTQYF	TGTGCCATCCTTACAGAACCTACAGATACGCAGTATTTT
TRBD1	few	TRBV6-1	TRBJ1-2	CASKPQGSSYGYTF	TGTGCCAGCAAGCCACAGGGGTCTAGCTATGGCTACACCTTC